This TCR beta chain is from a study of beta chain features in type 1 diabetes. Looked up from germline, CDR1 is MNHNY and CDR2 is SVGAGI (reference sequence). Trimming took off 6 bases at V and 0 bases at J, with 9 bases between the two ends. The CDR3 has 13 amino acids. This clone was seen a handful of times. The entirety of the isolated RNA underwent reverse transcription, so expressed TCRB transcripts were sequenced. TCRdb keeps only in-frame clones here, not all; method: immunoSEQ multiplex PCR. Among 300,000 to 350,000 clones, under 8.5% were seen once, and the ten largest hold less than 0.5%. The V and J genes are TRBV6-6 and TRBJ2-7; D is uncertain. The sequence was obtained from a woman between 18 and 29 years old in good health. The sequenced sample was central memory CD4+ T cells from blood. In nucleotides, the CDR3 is TGTGCCAGCAGCCAAACGAGCTCCTACGAGCAGTACTTC. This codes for CASSQTSSYEQYF.